Here is one T cell receptor (beta chain) with its context. Its matching antigen is unknown. The sample belongs to a study of cytomegalovirus exposure and HLA in healthy donors. Study-wide findings and caveats: When a later analysis was performed, an Asian-associated ancestry cluster reportedly had fewer N-insertions than the approximately 700-donor mean. With high specificity and sensitivity, the classifier reportedly diagnosed cytomegalovirus status. Excluded were some V segments that proved indistinguishable, including TRBV6-2 and TRBV6-3.

PCR primers comprised 60 Vbeta and 13 Jbeta primers. The protocol was immunoSEQ multiplex PCR, while the TCRdb copy is restricted to in-frame clones and leaves out a portion. Among about 180,000 clones listed, 60% to 85% were seen once. The germline gives CDR1 MNHNS, CDR2 SASEGT. There are 14 residues in the CDR3. V was shortened by 6 bases and J by 9 bases, with 20 bases between the two germline ends. This TCR was sampled from a woman aged 50 to 60 in good health and CMV-seropositive. What was sequenced was PBMCs. The V gene is TRBV6-1, the J gene TRBJ2-5, with D possibly TRBD2 on 5 matching bases. As DNA, the CDR3 is TGTGCCAGCAGCGCTTCGGACTTTAGAGCGGCCCAGTACTTC. Residues: CASSASDFRAAQYF.